This T cell receptor beta chain was recovered during a study of blood T cell repertoires in COVID-19. Study overall: In each case, the material was cDNA or gDNA derived from T cells, B-cell-depleted T cells, or PBMCs.

Libraries were prepared by immunoSEQ multiplex PCR; TCRdb keeps only in-frame clonotypes and omits some of them. Among approximately 160,000 clones listed, under 80% were seen once. This clone came up once. J was trimmed by 9 bases and V by 1 base; bases with no gene match: 2. The CDR3 loop spans 12 amino acids. In germline, CDR1 is SGHNT, CDR2 YENEEA. The specimen sequenced was peripheral blood. This receptor was taken from a man between 65 and 85 years old with acute or convalescent COVID-19. The chain combines TRBV11-3 with TRBJ2-5; 7 bases are shared with TRBD1. CDR3: CASSLGQGAQYF. CDR3 in DNA: TGTGCCAGCAGCTTAGGACAGGGAGCCCAGTACTTC.